This TCR beta chain derives from a study of cytotoxic CD8 clonotypes in ibrutinib-treated CLL (dated by TCRdb to 2020 to 2022). Broadly, across the study: In this cohort, about 16 patients were treatment-naive and about a dozen were relapsed/refractory, while about 17 had unmutated IGHV. Partial responses were observed in 24 patients and complete responses in 2; after a median follow-up of about 69 months, remission was maintained in approximately 14 patients and progression was observed in some twelve. Every sample from remission and from progressive disease was obtained while the patients were still on ibrutinib. An average of around 250,000 productive templates and 80,000 to 95,000 productive rearrangements was obtained per sample. Response samples were obtained after a median of 12 months of treatment, with a range of roughly 6 to 36 months. Of the 90 or so participants in the trial, about 25 had longitudinal samples available. Cryopreserved peripheral blood mononuclear cells were collected before treatment, at response, and at either disease progression or sustained remission.

Findings and caveats that apply to the study as a whole: Public clonotypes were rare and either contracted or stayed stable during treatment, and the rise in clonality at ibrutinib response reflected the expansion of private clonotypes. Clonality rose at ibrutinib response, remained stable during sustained remission, and dropped back toward baseline at progression. Lymph node repertoires were not examined, and the timing of sampling was not matched between patients in sustained remission and those whose disease progressed. Baseline clonality was found to be higher than that of age-matched healthy donors and was strongly correlated with circulating CD8+ T-cell counts.

CDR1 and CDR2 were assigned from the germline V gene as MGHRA and YSYEKL. Reading from cysteine to phenylalanine, the CDR3 counts 14 amino acids. Left in the record is the CDR3 DNA by itself, 42 bases read in frame from the first base. Trimming accounts for 1 base at V and 5 bases at J, while the number of junction bases matched to no gene is 2. About this clone: The antigen it recognizes is unknown. Within one base of it there is no much larger clone, and no base qualities were kept.

The time point label, as the study defines it: 20 to 25 months on ibrutinib. For TCR beta library preparation, roughly 2 micrograms of genomic DNA were extracted from the cryopreserved PBMCs. Longitudinal blood samples from CLL patients receiving ibrutinib monotherapy were subjected to high-throughput TCR beta sequencing. Patients were enrolled in a phase 2 open-label single-center ibrutinib monotherapy trial. On a MiSeq, deep resolution sequencing aimed for a depth between 1 in 1 million and 1 in 200,000 T cells, with each clonotype covered approximately 9.8x on average. The immunoSEQ hsTCRB Kit was used to generate TCR beta libraries. The paper's data handling went like this. ImmunoSEQ Data Assistant and ImmunoSEQ Analyzer were used for data analysis, and V, D and J genes were assigned according to IMGT definitions. Clonality, which ranges from 0 to 1, was calculated by subtracting the normalized Shannon entropy of productive rearrangement frequencies from one. Public clonotype analysis was restricted to overrepresented clonotypes comprising at least 0.05% of each patient's repertoire. Some 13 age-matched healthy donor repertoires from immuneACCESS were used as controls for clonality. The source is immuneACCESS, and TCRdb retained only in-frame sequences with V and J called. Part of the clones is not carried over; for the studies checked, unresolved V genes explain less than half of this, and the remainder is unexplained. V and J calls and clone size are those listed in that table; D and trimming were worked out from the DNA. The sample has about 250,000 clones on record, under 80% of them singletons. The top ten clonotypes cover less than 20% of the sample.

The chain was built from TRBV4-1 and TRBJ2-5; 9 bases in between match TRBD2. Source: PBMCs, taken after 24 months of ibrutinib treatment. This clonotype was obtained from a human donor with chronic lymphocytic leukemia. CDR3 loop: CASSQGAGGETQYF. The nucleotides are TGCGCCAGCAGCCAAGGGGCGGGAGGGGAGACCCAGTACTTC.